The next 5 T cell receptor beta chains were all read from a single sample in a study of blood T cell repertoires in COVID-19. Clones were sequenced by immunoSEQ multiplex PCR, and TCRdb holds only the in-frame ones, with some missing. The table lists over 150,000 clones, roughly 88% of them singletons. Sequencing used peripheral blood. Receptors originate from a woman older than 75 with active or convalescent COVID-19.

The rearrangement links TRBV6-2 or TRBV6-3 to TRBJ1-2, with 8 bases matching TRBD1. With V trimmed by 4 bases and J by 2 bases, 0 bases remained unmatched. Germline V CDR1 and CDR2: MNHEY, SVGEGT. The CDR3 extends over 13 amino acids. CDR3 region: CASSWTGNYGYTF. The DNA for the CDR3 is TGTGCCAGCAGTTGGACAGGGAACTATGGCTACACCTTC.

The chain carries TRBV5-1 and TRBJ1-3; 8 nucleotides align to TRBD1. V was pared by 0 bases and J by 0 bases, with 5 bases of the junction left unmatched. The V gene's germline CDR1 is SGHRS and CDR2 YFSETQ. This CDR3 is built from 17 residues. This CDR3 reads CASSLATGTGSGNTIYF. The CDR3 coding sequence is TGCGCCAGCAGCTTGGCCACCGGGACAGGCTCTGGAAACACCATATATTTT.

This chain's CDR3 is CATMAGNYGYTF. As DNA, the CDR3 is TGTGCCACCATGGCAGGGAACTATGGCTACACCTTC. The chain is built from TRBV6-5 and TRBJ1-2; possible D gene TRBD1, 5 bases. Germline-derived CDR1 and CDR2 are MNHEY and SVGAGI. The CDR3 has 12 residues. V was pared by 10 bases and J by 2 bases, with 11 bases between.

V and J are TRBV27 and TRBJ2-1, with a possible D match to TRBD2 (6 bases). The V end lost 5 bases, the J end lost 6 bases, and 17 bases lay between the germline ends. Germline CDR1 is MNHEY and CDR2 is SMNVEV (reference sequence). The length of the CDR3 is 15 residues. The CDR3 nucleotides are TGTGCCAGCAGTCCCAGGAGGGTAGAGGGCAATGAGCAGTTCTTC. Translating gives CASSPRRVEGNEQFF.

The chain employs TRBV12-3 or TRBV12-4 and TRBJ1-2; D unclear. The CDR3 spans 12 residues. V lost 2 bases, J lost 2 bases, and 3 bases lay in between. The CDR3 sequence: CASSLSNYGYTF. CDR3 DNA: TGTGCCAGCAGTTTATCGAACTATGGCTACACCTTC.